These 26 T cell receptor beta chains originate from one sample sequenced in a study of T cells in Graves' hyperthyroidism and ophthalmopathy. Amplification targeted TCR beta CDR3 regions from RNA transcripts. During a first-round RT-PCR of the TCR CDR3, the HTBI primer set was used. In TCRdb, the multiplex PCR reads were re-called with MiXCR into one record per CDR3 protein. The sample lists hundreds of thousands of distinct CDR3 sequences; around 22% were seen once. The sequenced sample consisted of blood. Every receptor here comes from a woman aged 30 to 39 with Graves' ophthalmopathy.

This clonotype has ten or more counts. The V gene is TRBV11-2, the J gene TRBJ2-5; 10 nucleotides match TRBD1. The germline V gene encodes CDR1 SGHAT and CDR2 FQNNGV. The CDR3 loop spans 15 amino acids. The V gene end was trimmed by 5 bases and the J gene end by 7 bases; junction bases not matched to a gene: 10. CDR3 sequence: CASSPMTGGSLTQYF. CDR3 in DNA: TGTGCCAGCAGCCCCATGACAGGGGGCAGCTTGACCCAGTACTTC. The variable domain in full, completed from reference TRBV11-2 and TRBJ2-5, reads EAGVAQSPRYKIIEKRQSVAFWCNPISGHATLYWYQQILGQGPKLLIQFQNNGVVDDSQLPKDRFSAERLKGVDSTLKIQPAKLEDSAVYLCASSPMTGGSLTQYFGPGTRLLVL.

This clonotype was seen ten or more times. The chain employs TRBV29-1 and TRBJ1-2; tentatively, D is TRBD1 (5 bases). The V end lost 3 bases, the J end lost 1 base, and 12 bases lay between the germline ends. Germline-derived CDR1 and CDR2 are SQVTM and ANQGSEA. CDR3 length: 14 amino acids. The CDR3 loop reads CSVEGLPLNYGYTF. DNA for the CDR3: TGCAGCGTTGAGGGGCTTCCCCTTAACTATGGCTACACCTTC.

This clonotype was seen at least ten times. The rearrangement joins TRBV6-5 to TRBJ2-7; TRBD1 aligns across 10 bases. J gave up 3 bases and V 2 bases, and 4 bases lay outside the gene matches. Germline V gives CDR1 MNHEY, CDR2 SVGAGI. This CDR3 contains 15 residues. The CDR3 nucleotides read TGTGCCAGCAGTTACACGGGGACAGGGGACTACGAGCAGTACTTC. Its protein product is CASSYTGTGDYEQYF.

This clonotype was recorded many times. The chain carries TRBV11-2 and TRBJ2-2; 7 positions agree with TRBD2. V lost 5 bases, J lost 6 bases, and 9 bases stayed unmatched. The germline gives CDR1 SGHAT, CDR2 FQNNGV. The CDR3 runs 15 residues. The CDR3, as DNA: TGTGCCAGCAGCCCGTCGGAGGGACTACCCGGGGAGCTGTTTTTT. Amino acid sequence: CASSPSEGLPGELFF.

This clonotype was observed at least ten times. The chain links TRBV20-1 to TRBJ1-1; no clear D gene. V was clipped by 0 bases and J by 0 bases, with 5 bases between them. This CDR3 comprises 13 residues. CDR1 and CDR2 from the germline V gene are DFQATT and SNEGSKA (reference sequence). The CDR3, as DNA: TGCAGTGCTAGAGAGGGAATGAACACTGAAGCTTTCTTT. This translates into CSAREGMNTEAFF.

This clonotype was detected ten times or more. The chain links TRBV7-2 to TRBJ2-7; D ambiguous. Trimming removed 5 bases at V and 1 base at J, with 15 bases between. Germline-derived CDR1 and CDR2 are SGHTA and FQGNSA. The CDR3 contains 15 residues. The CDR3 sequence is CASSLGRADSYEQYF. The CDR3 nucleotides are TGTGCCAGCAGCCTCGGTCGGGCGGATTCCTACGAGCAGTACTTC.

This clonotype was recorded at least ten times. This chain connects TRBV6-5 to TRBJ1-1; TRBD1 aligns across 7 bases. The J segment lost 2 bases and the V segment lost 4 bases, leaving 7 bases of the junction unmatched. This CDR3 has 15 residues. From germline, CDR1 is MNHEY and CDR2 SVGAGI. CDR3 region: CASSSTTGANTEAFF. In DNA form, the CDR3 reads TGTGCCAGCAGTTCAACAACAGGGGCCAACACTGAAGCTTTCTTT.

This clonotype was seen more than once but under ten times. The J gene is TRBJ1-2, the V gene TRBV20-1; possible D gene TRBD1, 5 bases. This CDR3 is 13 amino acids long. Trimming shortened V by 4 bases and J by 4 bases, and 13 bases separated the two germline ends. CDR1 and CDR2 (germline): DFQATT, SNEGSKA (reference sequence). The CDR3 reads CSAITDNSYGYTF. In DNA form, the CDR3 reads TGCAGTGCTATAACGGACAACTCCTATGGCTACACCTTC.

The sample holds many counts of this clonotype. V and J are TRBV20-1 and TRBJ2-5; 11 bases agree with TRBD2. The ends lost 0 bases at V and 5 bases at J; junction bases unmatched: 8. The germline CDR1 and CDR2 sequences are DFQATT and SNEGSKA (reference sequence). There are 16 residues in the CDR3. This chain's CDR3 is CSARDGTSGLGETQYF. The DNA of the CDR3 is TGCAGTGCTAGAGATGGGACTAGCGGCCTTGGGGAGACCCAGTACTTC.

Many counts were recorded for this clonotype. This rearrangement joins TRBV10-3 to TRBJ2-2; D uncertain. Trimming removed 3 bases at V and 2 bases at J, with 7 bases between. CDR1 and CDR2 from the germline V gene are ENHRY and SYGVKD. The CDR3 is 14 residues long. Written as DNA, the CDR3 is TGTGCCATCAGTGAAACTACCAACACCGGGGAGCTGTTTTTT. This gives the protein CAISETTNTGELFF.

With respect to this clonotype: In this CDR3 the conserved last residue, phenylalanine or tryptophan, is missing, so a read error is likely. This chain connects TRBV11-2 to TRBJ2-7; TRBD1 agrees at 8 bases. The germline V gene has CDR1 SGHAT and CDR2 FQNNGV. This CDR3 comprises 13 residues. Trimming cost V 6 bases and J 3 bases; bases outside gene matches: 4. The CDR3 spells CASSEGQDYEQYY. CDR3 sequence (DNA): TGTGCCAGCAGTGAGGGACAGGACTACGAGCAGTACTAC.

The sample holds many counts of this clonotype. This chain joins TRBV6-5 and TRBJ2-7; 7 bases agree with TRBD2. The CDR3 runs to 14 residues. In germline, CDR1 is MNHEY, CDR2 SVGAGI. V was clipped by 0 bases and J by 6 bases; unmatched bases: 5. CDR3 in amino acids: CASSYSRREGEQYF. CDR3 in DNA: TGTGCCAGCAGTTACTCGAGGAGGGAGGGCGAGCAGTACTTC.

V usage is TRBV2 and J usage is TRBJ2-7; 10 positions match TRBD1. In germline, CDR1 is SNHLY, CDR2 FYNNEI. The CDR3 runs 12 residues. DNA for the CDR3: TGTGCGGTCCGGACAGGGGGCTACGAGCAGTACTTC. Residues: CAVRTGGYEQYF.

This clonotype has ten or more counts. The chain links TRBV11-2 to TRBJ1-2; D is ambiguous. The length of the CDR3 is 12 residues. Germline V gene data show CDR1 as SGHAT and CDR2 as FQNNGV. V was pared by 0 bases and J by 8 bases, with 7 bases between. The CDR3 is CASSLDHRGYTF. CDR3 DNA sequence: TGTGCCAGCAGCTTAGATCATCGAGGCTACACCTTC.

This clonotype appeared many times. The rearrangement links TRBV20-1 to TRBJ1-1; D is unresolved. CDR3 length equals 12 residues. Germline V gives CDR1 DFQATT, CDR2 SNEGSKA (reference sequence). Trimming shortened V by 3 bases and J by 3 bases, and 8 bases separated the two germline ends. The CDR3 DNA follows: TGCAGTGCTAGGAAGGGATACACTGAAGCTTTCTTT. It codes for CSARKGYTEAFF.

The chain joins TRBV12-3 or TRBV12-4 to TRBJ1-1, with D hard to call. V shed 4 bases and J shed 4 bases, with 10 bases lying between them. This CDR3 has 13 amino acids. The CDR3 sequence is CASSSPYTTEAFF. DNA for the CDR3: TGTGCCAGCAGTTCTCCATATACCACTGAAGCTTTCTTT.

This clonotype appeared many times. CDR3 sequence: CASSLGGLYYGYTF. The CDR3 nucleotides are TGTGCCAGCAGTTTGGGGGGGCTTTACTATGGCTACACCTTC. The V and J genes are TRBV12-3 or TRBV12-4 and TRBJ1-2; possibly TRBD1 for D (6 bases). V lost 3 bases, J lost 3 bases, and 11 bases lay in between. The CDR3 consists of 14 residues.

The sample holds many counts of this clonotype. CDR3 loop: CASSREGTSTGNTIYF. The CDR3 DNA sequence: TGTGCCAGCAGCCGCGAAGGGACATCGACTGGAAACACCATATATTTT. The chain has TRBV4-2 and TRBJ1-3, with TRBD1 as a possible D gene (6 bases). Trimming pared 4 bases from V and 2 bases from J, leaving 15 bases between. This CDR3 contains 16 residues. CDR1 LGHNA and CDR2 YNFKEQ come from the germline V gene.

This clonotype was seen repeatedly, ten times or more. This chain links TRBV11-2 with TRBJ2-7; a weak D match, TRBD2 (6 bases). There are 15 residues in the CDR3. Germline CDR1 and CDR2: SGHAT and FQNNGV. The V end was cut by 1 base, the J end by 2 bases, with 12 bases between. DNA for the CDR3: TGTGCCAGCAGCTTAGCAACGGGGGAAACCTACGAGCAGTACTTC. This codes for CASSLATGETYEQYF.

This clonotype has a count of ten or more. The chain combines TRBV25-1 with TRBJ1-5, with TRBD1 matching over 9 bases. Trimming cost V 3 bases and J 5 bases; bases outside gene matches: 2. Germline V CDR1 and CDR2: MGHDK, SYGVNS. The CDR3 has 14 residues. CDR3 coding DNA: TGTGCCAGCAGTGACGGGGACAGGGATCAGCCCCAGCATTTT. This gives the protein CASSDGDRDQPQHF.

This clonotype was detected only a few times. This chain joins TRBV5-5 and TRBJ1-6; D unresolved. Between the trimmed V and J ends, which lost 1 base and 7 bases, there was a span of 9 bases. Germline CDR1 and CDR2: SGHKS and YYEKEE (reference sequence). CDR3 length: 14 amino acids. CDR3 in amino acids: CASSLSWENSPLHF. The CDR3 nucleotides read TGTGCCAGCAGCTTGTCCTGGGAAAATTCACCCCTCCACTTT.

The V call is TRBV12-3 or TRBV12-4, the J call TRBJ1-1; tentative D call: TRBD1 (6 bases). V was cut by 3 bases and J by 11 bases, with 13 bases left in between. The CDR3 has 12 residues. CDR3 nucleotides: TGTGCCAGCAGTTTCAGGGGAGGTGGGGCTTTCTTT. Protein product: CASSFRGGGAFF.

This clonotype was found many times. V gene TRBV19 combines with J gene TRBJ1-1; the D is unclear. Trimming stripped 5 bases from V and 2 bases from J, with 21 bases between. CDR3 length equals 17 residues. The germline V gene encodes CDR1 LNHDA and CDR2 SQIVND (reference sequence). CDR3 amino acids: CASSPTGSPPINTEAFF. The CDR3 coding sequence is TGTGCCAGTAGTCCCACGGGCTCTCCCCCCATAAACACTGAAGCTTTCTTT.

This clonotype was found many times. CDR3 residues: CASSLEDRVDRAFF. The CDR3 DNA reads TGTGCCAGCAGCTTAGAGGACAGGGTCGACAGAGCTTTCTTT. The chain is built from TRBV7-9 and TRBJ1-1, with TRBD1 identical over 8 bases. This CDR3 region has 14 residues. In germline, CDR1 is SEHNR, CDR2 FQNEAQ (reference sequence). Germline trimming cut 1 base from V and 10 bases from J; bases unmatched to any gene: 8. The whole variable domain, filled in from reference TRBV7-9 and TRBJ1-1, reads DTGVSQNPRHKITKRGQNVTFRCDPISEHNRLYWYRQTLGQGPEFLTYFQNEAQLEKSRLLSDRFSAERPKGSFSTLEIQRTEQGDSAMYLCASSLEDRVDRAFFGQGTRLTVV.

This clonotype occurred many times. This sequence joins TRBV19 and TRBJ1-3; D ambiguous. The CDR3 covers 13 residues. The V gene's germline CDR1 is LNHDA and CDR2 SQIVND (reference sequence). V was trimmed by 3 bases and J by 0 bases, leaving 3 bases between them. CDR3 nucleotides: TGTGCCAGTAGTATCGCCTCTGGAAACACCATATATTTT. Amino acid sequence: CASSIASGNTIYF.

This clonotype showed up just a few times. The rearrangement joins TRBV28 to TRBJ1-1, with 9 positions matching TRBD1. CDR1 and CDR2 from the germline V gene are MDHEN and SYDVKM. This CDR3 comprises 19 residues. The J segment lost 0 bases and the V segment lost 10 bases, leaving 21 bases of the junction unmatched. This CDR3 is CATLITAVVQGAVNTEAFF. CDR3 sequence (DNA): TGTGCCACCCTAATTACGGCCGTGGTACAGGGGGCGGTGAACACTGAAGCTTTCTTT.